This TCR beta chain was sequenced during a study of PD-1 blockade in classical Hodgkin lymphoma. Every one of the patients relapsed after autologous stem cell transplantation (brentuximab vedotin exposure was variable). Sequenced by immunoSEQ multiplex PCR; TCRdb stores in-frame clones only, minus some. The table lists some 96,000 clones, approximately 88% of them singletons. CDR1 is GTSNPN and CDR2 is SVGIG in the germline V gene (reference sequence). V lost 0 bases and J lost 8, with 13 bases in between. CDR3 length equals 13 residues. The sequencing used peripheral blood mononuclear cells (PBMCs), collected at baseline. J is TRBJ1-2 and V is TRBV30; D gene ambiguous. This clonotype was obtained from a human donor with classical Hodgkin lymphoma. The DNA for the CDR3 is TGTGCCTGGAGTGTAACGGCAGCCGAAGGCTACACCTTC. This sequence encodes CAWSVTAAEGYTF.